The rows below give T cell receptor beta chains drawn from one sample of a study of blood T cell repertoires in COVID-19. Profiling relied on immunoSEQ multiplex PCR, and the TCRdb table lists in-frame clones only, not all of them. The sample records about 190,000 clones, 88% being singletons. Sequenced sample: peripheral blood. The receptors stem from a middle-aged woman who had recovered from COVID-19. CDR3s include the opening cysteine and the closing phenylalanine or tryptophan. Fields, in order: V gene, clone size, D gene, J gene, CDR3 DNA, CDR3 protein. A D gene is named only where the DNA matches it firmly. The size of a clone is reported for some rows only, either as once, few or many, or as a class for expanded clones.

TRBV18,-,TRBD2,TRBJ2-7,TGTGCCAGCTCACCGGGACTAGCGAGCTCCTACGAGCAGTACTTC,CASSPGLASSYEQYF
TRBV6-6,-,-,TRBJ2-2,TGTGCCAGCAGCTATTCGAGGGCTCAGTACACCGGGGAGCTGTTTTTT,CASSYSRAQYTGELFF
TRBV28,-,-,TRBJ2-7,TGTGCCAGCAGCAATACAGGGAATTACGAGCAGTACTTC,CASSNTGNYEQYF
TRBV28,-,TRBD1,TRBJ2-5,TGTGCCAGCAGTCCCCCCCGACAGGGGATAGGAGAGACCCAGTACTTC,CASSPPRQGIGETQYF
TRBV7-2,-,-,TRBJ2-3,TGTGCCAGCAAGGAGGCAGATACGCAGTATTTT,CASKEADTQYF
TRBV14,once,-,TRBJ2-3,TGTGCCAGCAGCCAAGAATATTGGTTGACAGGTGGGACAGATACGCAGTATTTT,CASSQEYWLTGGTDTQYF
TRBV7-6,-,TRBD2,TRBJ2-1,TGTGCCAGCAGCCTAGGGGGACTAGCTGAAAAGTGGCCTTACAATGAGCAGTTCTTC,CASSLGGLAEKWPYNEQFF
TRBV20-1,-,-,TRBJ1-6,TGCAGTGCTAGTAACGGCCTACGGGGAGGCTCACCCCTCCACTTT,CSASNGLRGGSPLHF
TRBV28,-,-,TRBJ2-5,TGTGCCAGCAGTTTATCTCACAGGGAGAAAGAGACCCAGTACTTC,CASSLSHREKETQYF
TRBV6-1,-,TRBD2,TRBJ2-1,TGTGCCAGCAGTGAAGGGACTAGCGGGAGAGGGAATGAGCAGTTCTTC,CASSEGTSGRGNEQFF
TRBV11-3,few,TRBD2,TRBJ2-5,TGTGCCAGCAGCTTAGGCCAAACTAGCGGGGCCCAAGAGACCCAGTACTTC,CASSLGQTSGAQETQYF
TRBV5-1,-,-,TRBJ1-1,TGCGCCAGCAGCTTGGACGGGAGGAACACTGAAGCTTTCTTT,CASSLDGRNTEAFF
TRBV30,-,TRBD2,TRBJ2-1,TGTGCCTGGAGTGTAGGGTGGCCAGCGGGAGATGTCAATGAGCAGTTCTTC,CAWSVGWPAGDVNEQFF
TRBV4-2,-,TRBD2,TRBJ2-1,TGTGCCAGCAGCCAAGGGCTAGCGGGGGGGGCGGACAATGAGCAGTTCTTC,CASSQGLAGGADNEQFF
TRBV7-9,few,TRBD2,TRBJ2-1,TGTGCCAGCAGCTCGCCGGTTGCGGTTAGCGGGAGGGCTGATGAGCAGTTCTTC,CASSSPVAVSGRADEQFF
TRBV6-4,once,-,TRBJ2-3,TGTGCCCTGAGCACAGATACGCAGTATTTT,CALSTDTQYF
TRBV5-1,-,TRBD2,TRBJ2-7,TGCGCCAGCAGCTTGGGGGAAAGCGGGAGGCGAACCTACGAGCAGTACTTC,CASSLGESGRRTYEQYF
TRBV28,-,TRBD1,TRBJ2-7,TGTGCCAGCCGAAGGACAGGATCCGCCGAGCAGTACTTC,CASRRTGSAEQYF
TRBV4-1,-,TRBD2,TRBJ2-7,TGCGCCAGCAGCCGAGAGACGGGACTAGCGGGAGGCGAGCAGTACTTC,CASSRETGLAGGEQYF
TRBV27,-,-,TRBJ1-6,TGTGCCAGCAGTTTGGAGGGTTACTATAATTCACCCCTCCACTTT,CASSLEGYYNSPLHF
TRBV7-2,-,-,TRBJ2-5,TGTGCCAGCAGCCCGGGGGTGCGGGTAGGACAAGAGACCCAGTACTTC,CASSPGVRVGQETQYF
TRBV29-1,-,-,TRBJ2-1,TGCAGCGTTGAAGGGGCGATTCGCAATGAGCAGTTCTTC,CSVEGAIRNEQFF
TRBV3-1/TRBV3-2,-,TRBD1,TRBJ1-2,TGTGCCAGCAGCCCCCGGGACAGGGGTCTCGGAGGCTACACCTTC,CASSPRDRGLGGYTF
TRBV9,-,TRBD1,TRBJ1-2,TGTGCCAGCAGCGTAGTCAATGTGGCAGGGGGTAATGGCTACACCTTC,CASSVVNVAGGNGYTF
TRBV19,-,-,TRBJ1-4,TGTGCCAGTAGTGCTGCAGACGGGGGGGCTAATGAAAAACTGTTTTTT,CASSAADGGANEKLFF
TRBV5-3,-,-,TRBJ2-1,TGTGCCAGAAGCTTGGCCCCAAGTCCGGGATGGGAGCAGTTCTTC,CARSLAPSPGWEQFF
TRBV6-5,few,TRBD2,TRBJ2-3,TGTGCCACCATAGCGGGAGGGCCGTCGGATACGCAGTATTTT,CATIAGGPSDTQYF
TRBV7-9,-,-,TRBJ2-6,TGTGCCAGCAGCTTAGGGGCTCATATGGGCTCTGGGGCCAACGTCCTGACTTTC,CASSLGAHMGSGANVLTF
TRBV5-1,-,TRBD1,TRBJ2-7,TGCGCCAGCAGCAAAGACAGGGCTACCTACGAGCAGTACTTC,CASSKDRATYEQYF
TRBV7-7,-,TRBD2,TRBJ2-1,TGTGCCAGCAGCTTAGCGTTGGGACTAGCGGAAGAGCAGTTCTTC,CASSLALGLAEEQFF
TRBV10-3,-,TRBD2,TRBJ2-5,TGTGCCATCACTACTAGCGGGAGGGCTCTGGAGACCCAGTACTTC,CAITTSGRALETQYF
TRBV5-5,-,-,TRBJ1-4,TGTGCCAGCAGCTCCACTCTGGTTGCTAATGAAAAACTGTTTTTT,CASSSTLVANEKLFF
TRBV12-3/TRBV12-4,-,-,TRBJ2-1,TGTGCCAGCAGTTTATTAGATGAGCAGTTCTTC,CASSLLDEQFF
TRBV19,-,TRBD2,TRBJ2-1,TGTGCCACAAGCGGGAGGGCCGACAATGAGCAGTTCTTC,CATSGRADNEQFF
TRBV7-2,-,TRBD2,TRBJ2-1,TGTGCCAGCAGCCACCCCGGGGGGACTCCCCGGCTCAATGAGCAGTTCTTC,CASSHPGGTPRLNEQFF
TRBV6-2/TRBV6-3,-,-,TRBJ2-7,TGTGCCAGCAGTAGGAGCTCCTACGAGCAGTACTTC,CASSRSSYEQYF
TRBV18,-,-,TRBJ1-5,TGTGCCAGCTCACCAGGGACAAATCAGCCCCAGCATTTT,CASSPGTNQPQHF
TRBV19,-,TRBD1,TRBJ2-7,TGTGCCAGTACTGCCGAACCGGGACAGACCTACGAGCAGTACTTC,CASTAEPGQTYEQYF
TRBV7-2,-,-,TRBJ2-3,TGTGCCAGCAGCTTAGGTGGCGAGGGAGATACGCAGTATTTT,CASSLGGEGDTQYF
TRBV19,-,TRBD2,TRBJ2-3,TGTGCCAGATTTCCCGGGACTAGCGGGAGATGGGAAGATACGCAGTATTTT,CARFPGTSGRWEDTQYF
TRBV28,-,TRBD1,TRBJ2-7,TGTGCCAGCAGGACCCGCCGGGACAGGGGGCTCTTCGAGCAGTACTTC,CASRTRRDRGLFEQYF
TRBV19,-,TRBD1,TRBJ2-7,TGTGCCAGTAGTAGTAGCCGGGACAGGGTCCACGAGCAGTACTTC,CASSSSRDRVHEQYF
TRBV18,-,-,TRBJ1-1,TGTGCCAGCTCCCCGGGACAGAACACTGAAGCTTTCTTT,CASSPGQNTEAFF
TRBV5-6,few,TRBD1,TRBJ2-1,TGTGCCAGCAGCTTGGCCGGGGACAGAAATGAGCAGTTCTTC,CASSLAGDRNEQFF